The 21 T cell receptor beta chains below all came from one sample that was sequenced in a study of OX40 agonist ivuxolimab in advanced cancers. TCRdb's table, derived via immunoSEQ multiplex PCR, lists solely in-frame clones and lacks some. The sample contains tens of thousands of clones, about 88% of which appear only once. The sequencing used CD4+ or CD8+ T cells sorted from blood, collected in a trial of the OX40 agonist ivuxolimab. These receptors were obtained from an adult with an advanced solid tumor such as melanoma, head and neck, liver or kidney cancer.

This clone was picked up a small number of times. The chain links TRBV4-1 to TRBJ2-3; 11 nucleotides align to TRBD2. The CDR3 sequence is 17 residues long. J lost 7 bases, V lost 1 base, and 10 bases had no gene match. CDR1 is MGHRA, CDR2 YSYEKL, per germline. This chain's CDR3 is CASSQVVSGGAGNTQYF. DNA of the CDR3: TGCGCCAGCAGCCAAGTGGTTAGCGGGGGGGCAGGGAATACGCAGTATTTT.

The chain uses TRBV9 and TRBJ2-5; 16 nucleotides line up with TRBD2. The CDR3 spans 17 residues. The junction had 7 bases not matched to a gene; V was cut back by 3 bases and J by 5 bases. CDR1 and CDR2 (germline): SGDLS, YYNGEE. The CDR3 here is CASSAGTSGGAGETQYF. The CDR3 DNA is TGTGCCAGCAGCGCCGGGACTAGCGGGGGGGCCGGGGAGACCCAGTACTTC. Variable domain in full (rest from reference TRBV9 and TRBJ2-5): DSGVTQTPKHLITATGQRVTLRCSPRSGDLSVYWYQQSLDQGLQFLIQYYNGEERAKGNILERFSAQQFPDLHSELNLSSLELGDSALYFCASSAGTSGGAGETQYFGPGTRLLVL.

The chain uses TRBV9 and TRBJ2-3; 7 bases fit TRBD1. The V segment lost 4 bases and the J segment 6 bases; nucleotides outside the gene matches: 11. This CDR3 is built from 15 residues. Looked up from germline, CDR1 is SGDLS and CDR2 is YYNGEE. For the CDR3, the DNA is TGTGCCAGCAGCCGACAGGGCTTAACACACGATACGCAGTATTTT. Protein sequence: CASSRQGLTHDTQYF.

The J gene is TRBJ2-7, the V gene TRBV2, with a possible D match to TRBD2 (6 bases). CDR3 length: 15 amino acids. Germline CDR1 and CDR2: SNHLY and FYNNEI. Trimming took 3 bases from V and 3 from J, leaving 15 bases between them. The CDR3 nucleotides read TGTGCCAGCAGTGACGTGGGGCTAGCGAGCTACGAGCAGTACTTC. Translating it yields CASSDVGLASYEQYF.

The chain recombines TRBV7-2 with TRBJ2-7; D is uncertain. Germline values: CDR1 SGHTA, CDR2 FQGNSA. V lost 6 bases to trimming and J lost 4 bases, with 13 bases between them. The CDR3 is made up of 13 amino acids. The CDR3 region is CASRPLDGYEQYF. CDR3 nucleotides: TGTGCCAGCAGACCCCTGGACGGATACGAGCAGTACTTC.

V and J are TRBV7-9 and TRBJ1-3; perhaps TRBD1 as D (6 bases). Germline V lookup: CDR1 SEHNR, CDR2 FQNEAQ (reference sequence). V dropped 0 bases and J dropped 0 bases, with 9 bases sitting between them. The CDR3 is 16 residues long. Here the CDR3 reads CASSLAGGSSGNTIYF. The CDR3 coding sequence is TGTGCCAGCAGCTTAGCGGGGGGCAGCTCTGGAAACACCATATATTTT.

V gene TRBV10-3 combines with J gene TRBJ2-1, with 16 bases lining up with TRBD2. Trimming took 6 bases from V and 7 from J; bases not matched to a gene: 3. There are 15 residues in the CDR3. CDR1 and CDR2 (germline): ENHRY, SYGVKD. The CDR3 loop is CAIRGLAGGQNEQFF. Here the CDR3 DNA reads TGTGCCATCAGGGGACTAGCGGGGGGGCAGAATGAGCAGTTCTTC.

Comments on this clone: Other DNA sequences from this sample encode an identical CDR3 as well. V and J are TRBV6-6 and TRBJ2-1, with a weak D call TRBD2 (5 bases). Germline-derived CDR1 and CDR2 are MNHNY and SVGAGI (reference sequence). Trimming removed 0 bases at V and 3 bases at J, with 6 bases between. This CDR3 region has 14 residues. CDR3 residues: CASSYSRVYNEQFF. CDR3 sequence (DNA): TGTGCCAGCAGTTACTCGCGGGTCTACAATGAGCAGTTCTTC.

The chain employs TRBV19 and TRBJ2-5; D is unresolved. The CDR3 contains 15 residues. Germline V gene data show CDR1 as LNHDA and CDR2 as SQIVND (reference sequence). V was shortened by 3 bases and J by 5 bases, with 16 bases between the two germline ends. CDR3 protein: CASSILYPPGETQYF. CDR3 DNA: TGTGCCAGTAGTATCCTTTACCCCCCTGGGGAGACCCAGTACTTC. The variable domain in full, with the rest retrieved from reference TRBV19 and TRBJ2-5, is DGGITQSPKYLFRKEGQNVTLSCEQNLNHDAMYWYRQDPGQGLRLIYYSQIVNDFQKGDIAEGYSVSREKKESFPLTVTSAQKNPTAFYLCASSILYPPGETQYFGPGTRLLVL.

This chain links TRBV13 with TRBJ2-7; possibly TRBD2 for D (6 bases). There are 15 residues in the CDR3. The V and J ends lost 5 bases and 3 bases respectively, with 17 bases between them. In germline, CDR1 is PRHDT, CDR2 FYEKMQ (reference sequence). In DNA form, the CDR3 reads TGTGCCAGCAGCAGTCGGGACTCGGCTAGCTACGAGCAGTACTTC. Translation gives CASSSRDSASYEQYF.

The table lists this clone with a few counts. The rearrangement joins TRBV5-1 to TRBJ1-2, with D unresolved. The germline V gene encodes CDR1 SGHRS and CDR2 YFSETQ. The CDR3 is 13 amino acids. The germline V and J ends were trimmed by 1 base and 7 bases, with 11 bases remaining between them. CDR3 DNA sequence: TGCGCCAGCAGCTTGTCGGACGGTTTTGGCTACACCTTC. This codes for CASSLSDGFGYTF.

CDR3 loop: CASSPGAGGPREQYF. Here the CDR3 DNA reads TGTGCCAGCAGTCCCGGAGCGGGAGGGCCTCGGGAGCAGTACTTC. This chain uses TRBV14 with TRBJ2-7; 10 bases agree with TRBD2. CDR3 length: 15 residues. Losses at the gene ends were 6 bases for V and 7 bases for J; bases not matched to a gene: 12. In germline, CDR1 is SGHDN, CDR2 FVKESK.

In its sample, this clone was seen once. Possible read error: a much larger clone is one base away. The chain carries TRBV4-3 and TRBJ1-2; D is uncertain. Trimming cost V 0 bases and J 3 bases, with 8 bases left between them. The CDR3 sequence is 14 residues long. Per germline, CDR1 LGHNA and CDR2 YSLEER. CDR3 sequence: CASSQDSQYYGYTF. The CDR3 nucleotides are TGCGCCAGCAGCCAAGACTCGCAGTACTATGGCTACACCTTC.

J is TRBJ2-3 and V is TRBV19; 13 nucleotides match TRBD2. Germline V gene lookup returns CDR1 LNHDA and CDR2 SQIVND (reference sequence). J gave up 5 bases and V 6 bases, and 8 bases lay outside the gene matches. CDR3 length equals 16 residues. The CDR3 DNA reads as TGTGCCAGTAGCCCACTAGCGGGAGGGCCTGGAGATACGCAGTATTTT. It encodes CASSPLAGGPGDTQYF.

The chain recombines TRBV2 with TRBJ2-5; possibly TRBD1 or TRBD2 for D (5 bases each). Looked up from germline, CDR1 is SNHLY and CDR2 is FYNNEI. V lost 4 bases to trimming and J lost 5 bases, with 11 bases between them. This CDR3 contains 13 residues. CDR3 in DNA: TGTGCCAGCAGTGGGGGGTTAGGGGAGACCCAGTACTTC. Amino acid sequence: CASSGGLGETQYF.

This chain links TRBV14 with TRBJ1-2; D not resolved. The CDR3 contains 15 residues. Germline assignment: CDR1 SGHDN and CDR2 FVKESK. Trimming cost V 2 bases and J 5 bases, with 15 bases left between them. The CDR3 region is CASSQLDVAGYGYTF. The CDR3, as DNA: TGTGCCAGCAGCCAATTAGATGTAGCGGGATATGGCTACACCTTC.

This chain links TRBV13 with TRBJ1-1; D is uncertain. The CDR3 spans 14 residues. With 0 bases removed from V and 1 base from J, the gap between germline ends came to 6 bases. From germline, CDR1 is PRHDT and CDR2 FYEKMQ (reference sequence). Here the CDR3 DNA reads TGTGCCAGCAGCTTAGGAGGGCAGAACACTGAAGCTTTCTTT. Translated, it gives CASSLGGQNTEAFF.

The CDR3 sequence: CASSKRGPSEQYF. The CDR3 DNA follows: TGTGCCAGTAGTAAGCGGGGGCCTTCGGAGCAGTATTTT. The rearrangement joins TRBV19 to TRBJ2-3, with 8 nucleotides matching TRBD2. CDR1 and CDR2 from the germline V gene are LNHDA and SQIVND (reference sequence). The length of the CDR3 is 13 residues. J lost 11 bases, V lost 4 bases, and 8 bases had no gene match.

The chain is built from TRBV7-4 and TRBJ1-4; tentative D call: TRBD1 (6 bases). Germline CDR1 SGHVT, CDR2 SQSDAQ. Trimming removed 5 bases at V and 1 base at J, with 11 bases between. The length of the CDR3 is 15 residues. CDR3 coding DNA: TGTGCCAGCAGCGACAGGATAGAAACTAATGAAAAACTGTTTTTT. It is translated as CASSDRIETNEKLFF.

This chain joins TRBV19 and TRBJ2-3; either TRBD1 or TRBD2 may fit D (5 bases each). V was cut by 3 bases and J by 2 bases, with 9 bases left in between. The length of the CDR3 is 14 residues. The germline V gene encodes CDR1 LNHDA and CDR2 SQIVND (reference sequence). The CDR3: CASSMRDLTDTQYF. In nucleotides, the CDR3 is TGTGCCAGTAGTATGAGGGACCTCACAGATACGCAGTATTTT. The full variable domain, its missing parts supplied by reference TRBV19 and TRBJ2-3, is DGGITQSPKYLFRKEGQNVTLSCEQNLNHDAMYWYRQDPGQGLRLIYYSQIVNDFQKGDIAEGYSVSREKKESFPLTVTSAQKNPTAFYLCASSMRDLTDTQYFGPGTRLTVL.

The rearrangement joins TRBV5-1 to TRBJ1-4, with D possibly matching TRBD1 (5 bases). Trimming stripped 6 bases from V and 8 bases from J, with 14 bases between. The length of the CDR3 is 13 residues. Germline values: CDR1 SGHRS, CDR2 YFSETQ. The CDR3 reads CASTWGSGEKLFF. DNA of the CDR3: TGCGCCAGCACCTGGGGGTCCGGGGAAAAACTGTTTTTT.